This T cell receptor (beta chain) was documented in a study of T cells in Graves' hyperthyroidism and ophthalmopathy. Study-level results: A model of 13 V-J features distinguished ophthalmopathy from stable hyperthyroidism. Most thyroid clonotypes with frequency above 0.001 were detected in blood.

The CDR3 regions of TCR beta were amplified from RNA transcripts. The primer set for the first-round RT-PCR of the TCR CDR3 was HTBI. A single record per CDR3 protein comes from TCRdb applying MiXCR to the multiplex PCR reads. The repertoire holds about 480,000 distinct CDR3 sequences, with approximately 22% as singletons. The diagnostic basis comprised clinical symptoms, serum thyroxine and TRAb, thyroid ultrasound and orbital computed tomography. In germline, CDR1 is SGHRS, CDR2 YFSETQ. CDR3 length: 14 amino acids. V was trimmed by 1 base and J by 8 bases, leaving 12 bases between them. To note about this clonotype: Its specificity is not known.

The sequenced sample consisted of blood. The clonotype originates from a woman between 65 and 79 years old with Graves' ophthalmopathy. The V and J genes are TRBV5-1 and TRBJ1-4; D unclear. For the CDR3, the DNA is TGCGCCAGCAGCTTGCAAGGAATGAGGGAAAAACTGTTTTTT. This sequence encodes CASSLQGMREKLFF.